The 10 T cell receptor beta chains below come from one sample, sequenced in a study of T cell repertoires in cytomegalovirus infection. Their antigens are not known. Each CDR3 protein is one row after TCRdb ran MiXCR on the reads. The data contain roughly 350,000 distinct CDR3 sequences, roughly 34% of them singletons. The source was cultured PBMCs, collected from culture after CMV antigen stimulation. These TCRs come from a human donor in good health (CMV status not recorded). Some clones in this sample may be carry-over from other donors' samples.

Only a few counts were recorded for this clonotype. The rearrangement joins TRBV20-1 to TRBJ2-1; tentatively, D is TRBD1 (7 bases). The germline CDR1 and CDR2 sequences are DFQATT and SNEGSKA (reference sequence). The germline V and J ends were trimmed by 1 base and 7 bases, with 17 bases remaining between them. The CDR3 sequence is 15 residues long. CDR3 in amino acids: CSARVQGGYGNEQFF. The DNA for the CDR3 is TGCAGTGCTAGAGTCCAGGGGGGTTACGGGAATGAGCAGTTCTTC.

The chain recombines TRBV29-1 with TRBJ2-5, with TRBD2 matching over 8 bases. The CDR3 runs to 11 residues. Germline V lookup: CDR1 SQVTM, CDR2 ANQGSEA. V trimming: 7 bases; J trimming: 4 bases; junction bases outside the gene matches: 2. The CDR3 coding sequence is TGCAGCGGGACTAGCCCAGAGACCCAGTACTTC. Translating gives CSGTSPETQYF.

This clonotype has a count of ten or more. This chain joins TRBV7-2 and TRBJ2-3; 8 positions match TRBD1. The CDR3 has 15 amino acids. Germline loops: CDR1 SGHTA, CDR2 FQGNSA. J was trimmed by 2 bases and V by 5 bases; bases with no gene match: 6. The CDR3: CASSLDREVTDTQYF. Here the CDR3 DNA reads TGTGCCAGCAGCCTGGACAGGGAAGTCACAGATACGCAGTATTTT.

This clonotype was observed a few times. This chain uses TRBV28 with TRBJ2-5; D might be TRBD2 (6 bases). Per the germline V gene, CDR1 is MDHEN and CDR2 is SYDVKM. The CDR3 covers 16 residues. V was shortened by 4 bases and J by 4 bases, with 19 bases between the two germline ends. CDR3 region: CASSSDGSTELETQYF. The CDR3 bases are TGTGCCAGCAGTTCCGACGGGAGCACGGAGTTAGAGACCCAGTACTTC. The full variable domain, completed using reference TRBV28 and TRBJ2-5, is DVKVTQSSRYLVKRTGEKVFLECVQDMDHENMFWYRQDPGLGLRLIYFSYDVKMKEKGDIPEGYSVSREKKERFSLILESASTNQTSMYLCASSSDGSTELETQYFGPGTRLLVL.

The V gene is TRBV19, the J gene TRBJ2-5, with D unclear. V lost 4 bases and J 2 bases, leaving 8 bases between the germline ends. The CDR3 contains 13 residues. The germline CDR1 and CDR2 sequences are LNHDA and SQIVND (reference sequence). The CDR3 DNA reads TGTGCCAGTAGTAGCCATTATCAAGAGACCCAGTACTTC. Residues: CASSSHYQETQYF.

The CDR3, as DNA: TGTGCCAGCAGTTACCCCAAGACAGGGGCGCCCTACAATGAGCAGTTCTTC. Its protein is CASSYPKTGAPYNEQFF. This chain connects TRBV6-2 or TRBV6-3 to TRBJ2-1, with 8 nucleotides matching TRBD1. The length of the CDR3 is 17 residues. Per germline, CDR1 MNHEY and CDR2 SVGEGT. After removal of 2 bases from V and 2 bases from J, the junction contained 8 bases not matched to a gene.

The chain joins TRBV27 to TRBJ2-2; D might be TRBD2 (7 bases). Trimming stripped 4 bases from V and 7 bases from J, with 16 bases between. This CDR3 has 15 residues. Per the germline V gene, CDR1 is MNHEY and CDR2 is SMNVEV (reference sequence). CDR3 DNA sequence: TGTGCCAGCAGTTCCTCGGGGGGCGCGGGCGGGGAGCTGTTTTTT. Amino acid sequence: CASSSSGGAGGELFF.

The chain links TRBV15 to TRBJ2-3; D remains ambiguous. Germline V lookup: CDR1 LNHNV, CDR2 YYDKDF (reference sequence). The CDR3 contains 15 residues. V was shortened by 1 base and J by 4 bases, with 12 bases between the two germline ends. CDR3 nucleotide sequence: TGTGCCACCAGCAGAGGAGCAATTCCCGCAGATACGCAGTATTTT. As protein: CATSRGAIPADTQYF.

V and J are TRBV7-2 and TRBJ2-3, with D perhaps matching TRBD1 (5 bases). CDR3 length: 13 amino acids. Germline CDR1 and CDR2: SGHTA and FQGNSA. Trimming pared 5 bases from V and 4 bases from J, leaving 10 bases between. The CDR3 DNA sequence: TGTGCCAGCAGCCCCGCCAGGGCAGATACGCAGTATTTT. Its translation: CASSPARADTQYF.

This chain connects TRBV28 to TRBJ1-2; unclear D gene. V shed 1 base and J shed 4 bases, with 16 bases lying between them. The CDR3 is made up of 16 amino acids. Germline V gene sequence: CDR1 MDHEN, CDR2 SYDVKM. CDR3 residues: CASSLLGGRTFYGYTF. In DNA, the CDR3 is TGTGCCAGCAGTTTATTGGGAGGGCGGACGTTCTATGGCTACACCTTC.